This is a list of T cell receptor beta chains from one sample in a study of blood T cell repertoires in COVID-19. Clones were read by immunoSEQ multiplex PCR, and TCRdb kept only the in-frame ones, dropping some. The sample contains 300,000 to 400,000 clones, about 89% of which appear only once. Input material: peripheral blood. These receptors were obtained from a woman aged 50 to 65 who had recovered from COVID-19. The CDR3 runs from the conserved cysteine through the conserved F or W. A row's size may be missing; if present it is once, few, many or a size class.

clone_size,v_call,cdr3_aa
-,TRBV19,CASSITTTNEKLFF
once,TRBV13,CASSLGLGTSYNEQFF
-,TRBV19,CASSIPDRDPFF
-,TRBV19,CAGGGPANTGELFF
-,TRBV27,CASSPLPGGRVTEAFF
-,TRBV28,CASSSTAVAWVQYF
-,TRBV15,CATSRVDRGSGYTF
-,TRBV19,CASSIQGRQPQHF
-,TRBV2,CASSVGTSGANTGELFF
-,TRBV18,CASSSTGGASGNQPQHF